One T cell receptor beta chain is described in this entry. Its antigen is unknown. Study-level findings and limits: Tumor memory CD4+ T cell TCR gene usage was found to cluster with blood and lymph node memory CD4+ cells and with lymph node naive CD4+ cells.

The CDR3 extends over 16 amino acids. After constant-region reverse-primer amplification, full-length variable regions underwent semi-nested PCR with Nested Universal Primer A. TCRdb redid the calling of the 5' RACE reads with MiXCR, one entry per CDR3 protein. The sample carries about 9,000 distinct CDR3 sequences, less than 60% recorded once. The sorted Tregs were CD4+CD25+CD127-/low cells. Sequencing input: Tregs sorted from a lymph node. The sequence was obtained from a female donor with breast cancer. The V call is TRBV21-1, the J call TRBJ2-7; TRBD1 is taken as the D call from the table, unchecked against the DNA. TRBV21-1 is listed as a pseudogene. The CDR3 loop is CASSATGGSLFWEQYF. CDR3 DNA: TGTGCCAGCAGCGCTACAGGGGGCTCTCTGTTTTGGGAGCAGTACTTC.